This TCR beta chain was observed in a study of blood T cell repertoires in COVID-19. On the study more broadly: Acute and convalescent COVID-19 specimens originated in the United States, Italy and Spain.

The junction had 7 bases not matched to a gene; V was cut back by 3 bases and J by 8 bases. Germline-derived CDR1 and CDR2 are LNHDA and SQIVND (reference sequence). CDR3 size: 15 residues. Patients from Seattle were sampled longitudinally, starting during active infection. Libraries were prepared by immunoSEQ multiplex PCR; TCRdb keeps only in-frame clonotypes and omits some of them. This table holds under 350,000 clones, 89% found once. Sequencing was performed on peripheral blood. V gene TRBV19 combines with J gene TRBJ1-4; 9 bases fit TRBD1. The source is a woman aged 25 to 39 with COVID-19, enrolled during active disease. CDR3 in DNA: TGTGCCAGTAGTATCCCGACAGGGGGAAGGGAAAAACTGTTTTTT. Protein sequence: CASSIPTGGREKLFF.